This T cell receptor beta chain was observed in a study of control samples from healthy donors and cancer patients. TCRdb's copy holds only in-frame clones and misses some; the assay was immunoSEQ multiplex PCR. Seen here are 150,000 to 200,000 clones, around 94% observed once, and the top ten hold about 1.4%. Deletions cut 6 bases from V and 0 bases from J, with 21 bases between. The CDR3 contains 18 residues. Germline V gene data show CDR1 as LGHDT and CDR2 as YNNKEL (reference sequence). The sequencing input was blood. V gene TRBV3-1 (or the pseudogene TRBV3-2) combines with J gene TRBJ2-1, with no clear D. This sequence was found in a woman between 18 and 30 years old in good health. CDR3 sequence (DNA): TGTGCCAGCAGATCGGGTCCCGGCGCCCAACCCTCCTACAATGAGCAGTTCTTC. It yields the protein CASRSGPGAQPSYNEQFF.